This T cell receptor beta chain was captured by sequencing in a study of T cells after yellow fever vaccination (dated by TCRdb to between 2019 and 2020). With respect to the entire study: The SMART-Seq v4 Ultra Low Input RNA kit was used to prepare libraries from fractions with low cell numbers. Blood was collected at multiple timepoints before and after primary and secondary immunization, and bulk PBMC replicates and cell subsets were isolated. Two healthy male donors made up the cohort, one aged 18 to 29 years and the other aged 30 to 40 years. To track T-cell clones before and after primary and booster YFV17D yellow fever vaccination, bulk TCR alpha and beta repertoires were sequenced longitudinally. Study-level results and caveats: After the booster, most clones that had expanded after primary vaccination were detected again (approximately 97% of CD4 and roughly nine tenths of CD8), suggesting broad maintenance of memory. A small fraction of clonotypes appeared in both the CD4 and CD8 compartments, likely as a result of convergent recombination. Because the study included only a couple of donors, the extent to which the findings can be generalized is limited. FACS-sorted repertoires could contain abundant contaminating clonotypes from the bulk population, so computational filtering was required. Compared with the primary T-cell response, the secondary T-cell response was faster but weaker, reaching its peak on day 5 rather than on day 15.

V lost 5 bases and J lost 7 bases; the stretch between them is 9 bases long. CDR1 is given as MNHEY and CDR2 as SMNVEV, both from the germline V gene (reference sequence). Its CDR3 holds 13 amino acids, cysteine through phenylalanine. Only the CDR3 DNA is retained, 39 bases long and in frame from the first base. Sequencing was performed on an Illumina NovaSeq 6000. TCR cDNA was made using 5'RACE template switching, a step that added a universal primer site and unique molecular identifiers. Priming for cDNA synthesis came from both the TCR alpha and TCR beta constant segments. Library amplification used two PCR steps, and the second PCR step added sample barcodes and sequencing adapters. Libraries were sequenced on Illumina HiSeq 2500 (2x100 bp) or NovaSeq (2x150 bp). On the authors' methods: MIGEC was used to demultiplex reads and collapse the reads into UMI consensus sequences, and MiXCR was used for V(D)J alignment. Using edgeR on replicate PBMC samples, clonotypes were called vaccine-responding if FDR was below 0.01 and the log2 fold change was above 5 up to day 15. Each bulk clonotype received a CD4 or CD8 identity based on whether the sequenced CD4 or CD8 repertoire contained that clonotype at higher abundance. The raw public data were reprocessed by TCRdb itself: fastp quality trimming at Q25, MiXCR clonotype calling, in-frame beta chains only. Under each unique CDR3 protein, matching rows form one entry showing the most common genes and DNA. For this entry, the V and J calls and clone size follow TCRdb and not the study's own pipeline. Recorded for this sample are about 260,000 distinct CDR3 sequences; more than 3.5% of them occurred a single time. The ten largest clones capture under 20% of the sample.

This clonotype was seen at least ten times. Its antigen is unknown. Nothing much larger sits one base from this clone, and base qualities are not available. This sample's treatment or condition label indicates: live attenuated yellow fever vaccine strain. Two biological replicates of bulk PBMCs were collected at each blood-draw timepoint. PBMCs were isolated from peripheral blood using a standard Ficoll-Paque protocol. TriZol was used to extract RNA from bulk PBMCs, from CD4 and CD8 fractions, and from dextramer-positive and dextramer-negative fractions. Here the sequenced sample was PBMCs, taken 15 days after the yellow fever booster vaccination. The sequence was obtained from a man younger than 35 who received the YFV17D yellow fever vaccine. The sequence links TRBV27 to TRBJ1-6; the D gene is possibly TRBD1, with 5 bases matching. The bases are TGTGCCAGCAGTGCCCGGGGGAATTCACCCCTCCACTTT. Its product reads: CASSARGNSPLHF.